This record looks at one TCR beta chain sequence and its context. The antigen is undetermined. The data originate from a study of T cell responses to AZD1222 COVID-19 vaccine. The protocol was immunoSEQ multiplex PCR, while the TCRdb copy is restricted to in-frame clones and leaves out a portion. The table records some 120,000 clones, over 75% of them present only once. Germline-derived CDR1 and CDR2 are SGHTA and FQGTGA. Trimming took 1 base from V and 2 from J, leaving 11 bases between them. CDR3 size: 15 residues. Study results and limitations: No repertoire was sampled before or during the peak T cell response, only after it. At 160-218 and 743-854, vaccine-associated CD4 TCRs were dominant, and they spanned spike. Seropositive AZD1222 recipients at baseline numbered only six or seven. Spike-specific TCR breadth and depth were elevated following two AZD1222 doses.

This receptor was taken from an adult in good health. The chain recombines TRBV7-3 with TRBJ1-1; D call uncertain. This material consisted of peripheral blood, taken on day 0 of AZD1222 vaccination. The CDR3 DNA follows: TGTGCCAGCAGCTTAAGAAGAGAGAGAAACACTGAAGCTTTCTTT. Its protein product is CASSLRRERNTEAFF.